The present T cell receptor beta chain was sequenced within a study of beta chain features in type 1 diabetes. cDNA synthesis used the whole RNA isolate, giving expressed TCRB sequences. Only in-frame clones appear in the TCRdb table, and some are missing; sequencing was by immunoSEQ multiplex PCR. The sample holds approximately 470,000 clones, approximately 30% seen once. The sequenced material came from naive CD4+ T cells from blood. This clonotype was sampled from a man between 18 and 29 years old in good health.

CDR3 region: CSAGTAKNIQYF. The DNA for the CDR3 is TGCAGCGCCGGGACGGCTAAAAACATTCAGTACTTC. The chain has TRBV29-1 and TRBJ2-4; D possibly uses TRBD1 or TRBD2 (5 bases each). The germline gives CDR1 SQVTM, CDR2 ANQGSEA. V dropped 7 bases and J dropped 4 bases, with 11 bases sitting between them. The CDR3 length is 12 residues.